This T cell receptor beta chain was observed in a study of blood T cell repertoires in COVID-19. Study summary: Samples came from the United States, Italy and Spain, spanning acute and convalescent COVID-19. T cells, B-cell-depleted T cells, or PBMCs provided the cDNA or gDNA that served as material.

As originally analysed: The assay estimated nucleated cells by amplifying reference gene primers. The method was immunoSEQ multiplex PCR; TCRdb's version includes in-frame clones alone and lacks a portion of them. That table supplies the V and J calls and clone size; D and trimming were determined from the DNA. The sample carries tens of thousands of clones, around 75% recorded once. There are a few counts of this clone. Deletions cut 2 bases from V and 5 bases from J, with 6 bases between. CDR1 and CDR2 (germline): SGHDN, FVKESK. The length of the CDR3 is 13 residues. Material: peripheral blood. This clonotype originated in a man aged 80 or over with active or convalescent COVID-19. The rearrangement joins TRBV14 to TRBJ2-2; maybe TRBD2 (5 bases). The CDR3 reads CASSQTGTGELFF. CDR3 sequence (DNA): TGTGCCAGCAGCCAAACGGGGACCGGGGAGCTGTTTTTT.